This T cell receptor beta chain was observed in a study of TIL therapy for anti-PD-1-resistant metastatic lung cancer. The CDR3 extends over 13 amino acids. Germline V gives CDR1 KGHDR, CDR2 SFDVKD. Trimming took 5 bases from V and 6 from J, leaving 13 bases between them. This was the immunoSEQ v3 assay. Method: immunoSEQ multiplex PCR; TCRdb's copy keeps in-frame clones and lacks some. The table records more than 90,000 clones, roughly 65% of them present only once. Time point denoted: pre-treatment sample, taken before nivolumab and TIL therapy. Tumor tissue came from excised metastases, mostly pleural nodules or supraclavicular lymph nodes. This clone was seen only a few times.

This sample comprised tumor tissue, obtained at baseline. The receptor comes from a person aged 25 to 79 with non-small cell lung cancer. This chain joins TRBV24-1 and TRBJ2-7, with D perhaps matching TRBD1 (5 bases). The CDR3 DNA sequence: TGTGCCACCAGTGTTGGGGCAAAAGGCGAGCAGTACTTC. Translating gives CATSVGAKGEQYF.